This T cell receptor (beta chain) is from a study of T cells after yellow fever vaccination. Turning to the study itself: Preparation used SMART-Seq v4 Ultra Low Input for the low-cell-number fractions.

Template-switching 5'RACE yielded the TCR cDNA; a universal primer site and UMIs were added in the process. TCRdb used MiXCR to reprocess the 5' RACE reads, holding one entry per CDR3 protein. Here the sample spans 350,000 to 550,000 distinct CDR3 sequences, over 15% being singletons. This clonotype has a handful of counts. This CDR3 has 20 amino acids. The V gene end was trimmed by 0 bases and the J gene end by 2 bases; junction bases not matched to a gene: 11. Germline CDR1 and CDR2: MNHEY and SMNVEV (reference sequence). V and J are TRBV27 and TRBJ2-6; 9 nucleotides match TRBD1. The clonotype was recovered from a man between 18 and 35 years old who received the YFV17D yellow fever vaccine. The sample in question was PBMCs, obtained before the yellow fever booster vaccination. CDR3 amino acids: CASSLSGWDRALPGANVLTF. The CDR3 DNA is TGTGCCAGCAGTTTATCTGGTTGGGACAGGGCCTTACCTGGGGCCAACGTCCTGACTTTC.